A single sample is the source of the 27 T cell receptor beta chains below, sequenced in a study of blood T cell repertoires in COVID-19. The protocol was immunoSEQ multiplex PCR, while the TCRdb copy is restricted to in-frame clones and leaves out a portion. Found here are around 350,000 clones, around 86% of them singletons; the top ten hold about 2.9%. Sequences were obtained from peripheral blood. These receptors all stem from a human donor in a cohort sampled during active COVID-19.

This clone was seen only a few times. The chain is built from TRBV28 and TRBJ1-6; D gene ambiguous. Germline V gene sequence: CDR1 MDHEN, CDR2 SYDVKM. The CDR3 is made up of 13 amino acids. The V and J ends lost 4 bases and 9 bases respectively, with 10 bases between them. CDR3 DNA: TGTGCCAGCAGTTCCGTCCGGTTTTCACCCCTCCACTTT. Amino acids: CASSSVRFSPLHF. Drawing the rest from reference TRBV28 and TRBJ1-6, the complete variable domain is DVKVTQSSRYLVKRTGEKVFLECVQDMDHENMFWYRQDPGLGLRLIYFSYDVKMKEKGDIPEGYSVSREKKERFSLILESASTNQTSMYLCASSSVRFSPLHFGNGTRLTVT.

The J gene is TRBJ2-1, the V gene TRBV30; 8 positions agree with TRBD2. CDR1 GTSNPN and CDR2 SVGIG come from the germline V gene (reference sequence). The CDR3 totals 12 residues. V lost 7 bases, J lost 8 bases, and 7 bases stayed unmatched. Here the CDR3 reads CAYSSGGHEQFF. In nucleotides, the CDR3 is TGTGCCTACTCAAGCGGGGGACATGAGCAGTTCTTC.

The chain uses TRBV3-1 (or the pseudogene TRBV3-2) and TRBJ2-1; 7 positions match TRBD1. Germline-derived CDR1 and CDR2 are LGHDT and YNNKEL (reference sequence). The CDR3 extends over 15 amino acids. V dropped 4 bases and J dropped 6; count of bases not matched to a gene: 9. The CDR3 protein is CASSLRQGLGNEQFF. The CDR3 DNA sequence: TGTGCCAGCAGCCTTAGACAGGGTCTGGGCAATGAGCAGTTCTTC.

The chain uses TRBV15 and TRBJ2-6; D gene ambiguous. The germline CDR1 and CDR2 sequences are LNHNV and YYDKDF (reference sequence). The CDR3 contains 15 residues. The ends were cut back, 0 bases at V and 1 base at J, with 4 bases in the middle. The CDR3 sequence: CATSRELSGANVLTF. CDR3 DNA: TGTGCCACCAGCAGAGAACTATCTGGGGCCAACGTCCTGACTTTC.

The rearrangement links TRBV19 to TRBJ1-4; TRBD1 matches at 11 bases. The CDR3 runs to 16 residues. J lost 10 bases, V lost 1 base, and 8 bases had no gene match. Germline CDR1 and CDR2: LNHDA and SQIVND (reference sequence). CDR3 in amino acids: CASSIAAGTGGGKLFF. CDR3 sequence (DNA): TGTGCCAGTAGTATAGCTGCAGGGACAGGGGGAGGAAAACTGTTTTTT.

V is TRBV19 and J is TRBJ1-5; 8 bases agree with TRBD1. Per the germline V gene, CDR1 is LNHDA and CDR2 is SQIVND (reference sequence). Trimming at V came to 3 bases and at J to 1 base, leaving 20 bases not matched to a gene. The CDR3 is 21 residues long. The CDR3 coding sequence is TGTGCCAGTAGTATTACGTTCCGGACAGGGCAATATAGGGGCAGCAATCAGCCCCAGCATTTT. It is translated as CASSITFRTGQYRGSNQPQHF. Variable domain in full (rest from reference TRBV19 and TRBJ1-5): DGGITQSPKYLFRKEGQNVTLSCEQNLNHDAMYWYRQDPGQGLRLIYYSQIVNDFQKGDIAEGYSVSREKKESFPLTVTSAQKNPTAFYLCASSITFRTGQYRGSNQPQHFGDGTRLSIL.

This CDR3 is CASSSRRSPNTEAFF. CDR3 coding DNA: TGTGCCAGTAGTAGCCGGAGGAGTCCGAACACTGAAGCTTTCTTT. This chain joins TRBV19 and TRBJ1-1, with D uncertain. With 4 bases removed from V and 1 base from J, the gap between germline ends came to 13 bases. The germline V gene has CDR1 LNHDA and CDR2 SQIVND (reference sequence). This CDR3 has 15 amino acids. Complete variable domain (other parts from reference TRBV19 and TRBJ1-1): DGGITQSPKYLFRKEGQNVTLSCEQNLNHDAMYWYRQDPGQGLRLIYYSQIVNDFQKGDIAEGYSVSREKKESFPLTVTSAQKNPTAFYLCASSSRRSPNTEAFFGQGTRLTVV.

The chain carries TRBV2 and TRBJ2-1; D perhaps matches TRBD2 (5 bases). The CDR3 is 16 amino acids. With 9 bases removed from V and 10 bases from J, the gap between germline ends came to 28 bases. Germline CDR1 and CDR2: SNHLY and FYNNEI. The DNA of the CDR3 is TGTGCCAGTCGGACTTACACTGCCGCGTACCTCGGGGAGCAGTTCTTC. It yields the protein CASRTYTAAYLGEQFF.

This chain connects TRBV5-1 to TRBJ2-5; D might be TRBD2 (6 bases). V was trimmed by 2 bases and J by 3 bases, leaving 14 bases between them. CDR3 length: 15 residues. Per germline, CDR1 SGHRS and CDR2 YFSETQ. The CDR3 DNA is TGCGCCAGCAGCTTTTTCGGGGGATCCGAAGAGACCCAGTACTTC. This codes for CASSFFGGSEETQYF. Full variable domain (remainder filled in from reference TRBV5-1 and TRBJ2-5): KAGVTQTPRYLIKTRGQQVTLSCSPISGHRSVSWYQQTPGQGLQFLFEYFSETQRNKGNFPGRFSGRQFSNSRSEMNVSTLELGDSALYLCASSFFGGSEETQYFGPGTRLLVL.

The chain couples TRBV9 to TRBJ1-1, with 7 bases identical to TRBD1. Germline CDR1 SGDLS, CDR2 YYNGEE. After removal of 6 bases from V and 0 bases from J, the junction contained 11 bases not matched to a gene. The CDR3 sequence is 16 residues long. The CDR3 bases are TGTGCCAGCACCACGGTCACAGGGGCCATGAACACTGAAGCTTTCTTT. Protein product: CASTTVTGAMNTEAFF.

The chain is built from TRBV14 and TRBJ2-1; tentative D call: TRBD2 (6 bases). Trimming took 5 bases from V and 7 from J, leaving 6 bases between them. The germline V gene has CDR1 SGHDN and CDR2 FVKESK. CDR3 size: 11 residues. This CDR3 reads CASSAGNEQFF. The CDR3 bases are TGTGCCAGCAGCGCGGGGAATGAGCAGTTCTTC.

This chain joins TRBV5-1 and TRBJ1-1; 8 bases map to TRBD1. The CDR3 is made up of 13 amino acids. V shed 4 bases and J 4 bases; nucleotides not matched to a gene: 3. Looked up from germline, CDR1 is SGHRS and CDR2 is YFSETQ. The CDR3 DNA sequence: TGCGCCAGCAGCGAAACAGGGGGCACTGAAGCTTTCTTT. Translated, it gives CASSETGGTEAFF.

This clone occurred once. This sequence joins TRBV10-3 and TRBJ2-1; the match to TRBD2 covers 9 bases. The CDR3 is 14 residues long. Germline values: CDR1 ENHRY, CDR2 SYGVKD. With 6 bases clipped from V and 7 bases from J, the junction kept 7 bases outside the gene matches. The CDR3 sequence is CAIRVAGDRNEQFF. The DNA for the CDR3 is TGTGCCATCAGGGTAGCGGGGGACCGGAATGAGCAGTTCTTC.

This chain connects TRBV9 to TRBJ2-1; the D gene is possibly TRBD2 (6 bases). This CDR3 is built from 17 residues. Germline V gives CDR1 SGDLS, CDR2 YYNGEE. Trimming removed 0 bases from V and 1 base from J, with 14 bases in between. DNA of the CDR3: TGTGCCAGCAGCGTAGCTCTGGCGGGGCTATCCTACAATGAGCAGTTCTTC. Its protein product is CASSVALAGLSYNEQFF.

This clone came up many times. J is TRBJ2-7 and V is TRBV5-1; D is possibly TRBD2 (6 bases). V was cut by 0 bases and J by 2 bases, with 15 bases left in between. This CDR3 contains 16 residues. The V gene's germline CDR1 is SGHRS and CDR2 YFSETQ. The CDR3 protein is CASSLGGTQLPYEQYF. CDR3 DNA sequence: TGCGCCAGCAGCTTGGGCGGGACGCAACTCCCCTACGAGCAGTACTTC.

The rearrangement uses TRBV24-1 and TRBJ2-2; 13 bases map to TRBD2. CDR3 length equals 18 residues. J was trimmed by 4 bases and V by 7 bases; bases with no gene match: 11. Per germline, CDR1 KGHDR and CDR2 SFDVKD. The CDR3 reads CATSPTSGRPGGTGELFF. CDR3 bases: TGTGCCACCAGCCCGACTAGCGGGAGGCCGGGGGGCACCGGGGAGCTGTTTTTT.

The chain is built from TRBV11-2 and TRBJ2-2, with 14 bases aligning to TRBD2. The CDR3 sequence is 19 residues long. V lost 4 bases to trimming and J lost 7 bases; unmatched junction nucleotides: 14. In germline, CDR1 is SGHAT, CDR2 FQNNGV. CDR3 loop: CASSWAPPGLAGVGGELFF. The CDR3, as DNA: TGTGCCAGCAGCTGGGCCCCACCGGGACTAGCGGGAGTGGGCGGGGAGCTGTTTTTT.

This clone appeared a single time. The V gene is TRBV11-2, the J gene TRBJ1-4; a possible D gene is TRBD1 (5 bases). This CDR3 has 14 residues. The V end was cut by 5 bases, the J end by 6 bases, with 13 bases between. Germline lookup yields CDR1 SGHAT and CDR2 FQNNGV. Here the CDR3 DNA reads TGTGCCAGCAGCCCAGGGTTCGCGGATGAAAAACTGTTTTTT. This encodes CASSPGFADEKLFF.

The J gene is TRBJ2-7, the V gene TRBV2, with a possible D match to TRBD1 (6 bases). V was cut by 4 bases and J by 1 base, with 14 bases left in between. Germline values: CDR1 SNHLY, CDR2 FYNNEI. The length of the CDR3 is 15 residues. The CDR3 loop reads CASSGGQGRSYEQYF. CDR3 bases: TGTGCCAGCAGTGGGGGGCAGGGTAGATCCTACGAGCAGTACTTC. Full variable domain (outside the CDR3, taken from reference TRBV2 and TRBJ2-7): EPEVTQTPSHQVTQMGQEVILRCVPISNHLYFYWYRQILGQKVEFLVSFYNNEISEKSEIFDDQFSVERPDGSNFTLKIRSTKLEDSAMYFCASSGGQGRSYEQYFGPGTRLTVT.

V is TRBV7-3 and J is TRBJ2-6, with a possible D match to TRBD1 (7 bases). The CDR3 sequence is 15 residues long. The V and J ends lost 5 bases and 1 base respectively, with 9 bases between them. Germline CDR1 and CDR2: SGHTA and FQGTGA. The CDR3 DNA sequence: TGTGCCAGCAGCCCAGGGGGGTCTGGGGCCAACGTCCTGACTTTC. Translating gives CASSPGGSGANVLTF.

The rearrangement joins TRBV9 to TRBJ2-7; TRBD2 matches at 14 bases. This CDR3 is built from 15 residues. CDR1 and CDR2 from the germline V gene are SGDLS and YYNGEE. J lost 2 bases, V lost 4 bases, and 2 bases had no gene match. The CDR3 sequence is CASSQTSGRAYEQYF. For the CDR3, the DNA is TGTGCCAGCAGCCAGACTAGCGGGAGGGCCTACGAGCAGTACTTC.

The CDR3 nucleotides read TGTGCCATCAGTGGGGGTCGAGGTCAGGGACAGAGCACAGATACGCAGTATTTT. This codes for CAISGGRGQGQSTDTQYF. This chain links TRBV10-3 with TRBJ2-3; TRBD1 matches at 7 bases. Germline V gene lookup returns CDR1 ENHRY and CDR2 SYGVKD. V dropped 4 bases and J dropped 0; count of bases not matched to a gene: 13. CDR3 length: 18 amino acids.

The chain combines TRBV5-1 with TRBJ1-2; D is unresolved. The V gene lost 4 bases and the J gene lost 1 base, with 14 bases spanning the gap. Germline CDR1 SGHRS, CDR2 YFSETQ. The CDR3 has 15 amino acids. The CDR3: CASSLREPYNYGYTF. DNA of the CDR3: TGCGCCAGCAGCCTTCGGGAGCCTTATAACTATGGCTACACCTTC.

The rearrangement uses TRBV12-3 or TRBV12-4 and TRBJ1-1; the match to TRBD1 covers 7 bases. This CDR3 is built from 13 residues. The V segment lost 6 bases and the J segment 6 bases; nucleotides outside the gene matches: 7. The CDR3 is CASSPRQGSEAFF. In DNA, the CDR3 is TGTGCCAGCAGCCCACGACAGGGTTCTGAAGCTTTCTTT.

The chain uses TRBV28 and TRBJ2-5; TRBD2 matches 12 bases. This CDR3 is built from 16 residues. After removal of 10 bases from V and 4 bases from J, the junction contained 13 bases not matched to a gene. From germline, CDR1 is MDHEN and CDR2 SYDVKM. The CDR3 DNA follows: TGTGCCACCCAGGGGCTAGCGGGAGGGTTTCGAGAGACCCAGTACTTC. Protein product: CATQGLAGGFRETQYF.

The gene calls are TRBV9 and TRBJ2-3; 8 bases line up with TRBD2. The CDR3 totals 15 residues. Germline V CDR1 and CDR2: SGDLS, YYNGEE. V shed 4 bases, J shed 6 bases, and the junction held 10 bases outside the gene matches. CDR3 in amino acids: CASSIAGTRADTQYF. DNA for the CDR3: TGTGCCAGCAGCATCGCCGGGACTAGGGCCGATACGCAGTATTTT.

This sequence joins TRBV7-8 and TRBJ2-5; 7 bases are a match to TRBD1. Trimming took 3 bases from V and 4 from J; bases not matched to a gene: 8. Germline V gene sequence: CDR1 SGHVS, CDR2 FQNEAQ. The CDR3 runs to 15 residues. The CDR3 sequence is CASSFSDRVTETQYF. CDR3 bases: TGTGCCAGCAGCTTTTCCGACAGGGTAACAGAGACCCAGTACTTC.